This TCR beta chain comes out of a study of blood T cell repertoires in COVID-19. Study information: The United States, Italy and Spain supplied acute and convalescent COVID-19 samples.

Per the study methods: Amplification of reference gene primers provided the estimated nucleated cell counts. Method: immunoSEQ multiplex PCR; TCRdb's copy keeps in-frame clones and lacks some. The V and J calls and clone size were taken over from that table, and D and trimming were inferred from the DNA. This table has some 300,000 clones, around nine tenths appearing once. CDR1 is SGHTA, CDR2 FQGTGA, per germline. The V and J ends lost 5 bases and 7 bases respectively, with 17 bases between them. The CDR3 is made up of 14 amino acids. The V and J genes are TRBV7-3 and TRBJ2-5, with D possibly TRBD1 on 6 matching bases. This receptor was taken from a man between 70 and 80 years old with acute or convalescent COVID-19. Sequencing was done on a sample of peripheral blood. The CDR3 coding sequence is TGTGCCAGCAGCCCAGGGGCAGCCCTGGGGACCCAGTACTTC. Translated, it gives CASSPGAALGTQYF.